Listed here are 3 T cell receptor beta chains from one sample, sequenced in a study of T cell repertoires in cytomegalovirus infection. MiXCR was run by TCRdb on the reads, yielding one entry per CDR3 protein. Of approximately 300,000 distinct CDR3 sequences detected, about 29% appear once; the ten largest clones hold 20%. These TCRs' antigens remain unknown. The sample in question was cultured PBMCs, obtained from culture after CMV antigen stimulation. These receptors were obtained from a human donor in good health (CMV status not recorded). Some clones in this sample may be carry-over from other donors' samples.

The rearrangement links TRBV4-1 to TRBJ1-5; 7 nucleotides align to TRBD1. Germline values: CDR1 MGHRA, CDR2 YSYEKL. V gave up 1 base and J gave up 7 bases; unmatched junction bases: 4. This CDR3 is built from 14 residues. CDR3 loop: CASSQGQGGQPQHF. CDR3 in DNA: TGCGCCAGCAGCCAAGGGCAGGGGGGACAGCCCCAGCATTTT.

The V gene is TRBV12-3 or TRBV12-4, the J gene TRBJ1-1; D perhaps matches TRBD1 (6 bases). There are 12 residues in the CDR3. Trimming took off 8 bases at V and 4 bases at J, with 11 bases between the two ends. Here the CDR3 reads CASGGLVTEAFF. In nucleotides, the CDR3 is TGTGCCAGCGGGGGCTTGGTCACTGAAGCTTTCTTT.

This clonotype was observed a few times. This sequence joins TRBV18 and TRBJ1-5, with 8 bases identical to TRBD1. Trimming at V came to 5 bases and at J to 3 bases, leaving 6 bases not matched to a gene. This CDR3 comprises 15 residues. Germline CDR1 is KGHSH and CDR2 is LQKENI. The CDR3 nucleotides are TGTGCCAGCTCATCGGACAGGGCAATCAATCAGCCCCAGCATTTT. As protein: CASSSDRAINQPQHF. Based on the CDR3 plus reference TRBV18 and TRBJ1-5, the full variable domain is NAGVMQNPRHLVRRRGQEARLRCSPMKGHSHVYWYRQLPEEGLKFMVYLQKENIIDESGMPKERFSAEFPKEGPSILRIQQVVRGDSAAYFCASSSDRAINQPQHFGDGTRLSIL.